A selection of T cell receptor beta chains follows, all from one sample in a study of T cell responses to AZD1222 COVID-19 vaccine. This table comes from immunoSEQ multiplex PCR, and its TCRdb copy is limited to in-frame clones, with some not included. Of roughly 35,000 clones listed, under 90% were seen once; the top ten hold 8% to 13%. Specimen: peripheral blood, collected 28 days after the second AZD1222 dose. Every receptor here comes from an adult who received the AZD1222 COVID-19 vaccine. Both conserved end residues are part of each CDR3. The D gene is left open where the match is weak. Expanded clones get a size class; other rows say once, few or many, or leave the size out.

j_call: TRBJ1-2; v_call: TRBV3-1/TRBV3-2; d_call: -; clone_size: -; cdr3_nt: TGTGCCAGCGCCTTTGCATCAGCTAACTATGGCTACACCTTC; cdr3_aa: CASAFASANYGYTF
j_call: TRBJ1-4; v_call: TRBV4-1; d_call: -; clone_size: once; cdr3_nt: TGCGCCAGCAGCCAAGATCAGGTGACGTCCGAAAAACTGTTTTTT; cdr3_aa: CASSQDQVTSEKLFF
j_call: TRBJ1-2; v_call: TRBV5-1; d_call: TRBD1; clone_size: -; cdr3_nt: TGCGCCAGCAGCAGAGGGACAGACTCCTATGGCTACACCTTC; cdr3_aa: CASSRGTDSYGYTF
j_call: TRBJ2-5; v_call: TRBV19; d_call: TRBD2; clone_size: -; cdr3_nt: TGTGCCAGTAGTATAGGGACTAGCGGGGGAAAAGAGACCCAGTACTTC; cdr3_aa: CASSIGTSGGKETQYF
j_call: TRBJ1-6; v_call: TRBV7-2; d_call: TRBD1; clone_size: -; cdr3_nt: TGTGCCAGCAGCCTCGTCACAGGGGGCGGTTCACCCCTCCACTTT; cdr3_aa: CASSLVTGGGSPLHF
j_call: TRBJ2-1; v_call: TRBV5-1; d_call: TRBD1; clone_size: -; cdr3_nt: TGCGCCAGCAGCTCGGGACAGCCGGTCGATGAGCAGTTCTTC; cdr3_aa: CASSSGQPVDEQFF
j_call: TRBJ1-4; v_call: TRBV27; d_call: -; clone_size: -; cdr3_nt: TGTGCCAGCAGGGTGGGAGGGGCCCCTAATGAAAAACTGTTTTTT; cdr3_aa: CASRVGGAPNEKLFF
j_call: TRBJ1-2; v_call: TRBV5-4; d_call: TRBD1; clone_size: -; cdr3_nt: TGTGCCAGCAGCCGGATAGGACAGGCAGTCTATGGCTACACCTTC; cdr3_aa: CASSRIGQAVYGYTF
j_call: TRBJ2-3; v_call: TRBV5-4; d_call: -; clone_size: -; cdr3_nt: TGTGCCAGCAGCTTGGACGGGAGCACAGATACGCAGTATTTT; cdr3_aa: CASSLDGSTDTQYF
j_call: TRBJ2-1; v_call: TRBV15; d_call: -; clone_size: -; cdr3_nt: TGTGCCACCAGCAGAGGTCAGCTTCTCTCCTACAATGAGCAGTTCTTC; cdr3_aa: CATSRGQLLSYNEQFF
j_call: TRBJ2-3; v_call: TRBV10-3; d_call: -; clone_size: -; cdr3_nt: TGTGCCATCAGTGAGTCGACAGGACCCCAGGGCACAGATACGCAGTATTTT; cdr3_aa: CAISESTGPQGTDTQYF
j_call: TRBJ1-2; v_call: TRBV6-1; d_call: -; clone_size: -; cdr3_nt: TGTGCCAGCAGTGAAAGCGTTGGAGGGAACTATGGCTACACCTTC; cdr3_aa: CASSESVGGNYGYTF
j_call: TRBJ2-2; v_call: TRBV9; d_call: -; clone_size: -; cdr3_nt: TGTGCCAGCAGCGTGGGTAACACCGGGGAGCTGTTTTTT; cdr3_aa: CASSVGNTGELFF
j_call: TRBJ1-1; v_call: TRBV19; d_call: -; clone_size: -; cdr3_nt: TGTGCCAGTAGTAAGACGTCAGCCACTACTGAAGCTTTCTTT; cdr3_aa: CASSKTSATTEAFF
j_call: TRBJ1-3; v_call: TRBV28; d_call: -; clone_size: -; cdr3_nt: TGTGCCAGCAGTTTAAGTGGGGCAGGAAACACCATATATTTT; cdr3_aa: CASSLSGAGNTIYF
j_call: TRBJ2-7; v_call: TRBV5-1; d_call: -; clone_size: -; cdr3_nt: TGCGCCAGCAGCTTCCGCGGGGCGGACGAGCAGTACTTC; cdr3_aa: CASSFRGADEQYF
j_call: TRBJ2-5; v_call: TRBV28; d_call: TRBD2; clone_size: -; cdr3_nt: TGTGCCAGCAGTTTGGGAGGGGAAGAGACCCAGTACTTC; cdr3_aa: CASSLGGEETQYF
j_call: TRBJ2-3; v_call: TRBV11-3; d_call: -; clone_size: -; cdr3_nt: TGTGCCAGCAGCAACGGGGATCAAGATACGCAGTATTTT; cdr3_aa: CASSNGDQDTQYF
j_call: TRBJ1-1; v_call: TRBV12-3/TRBV12-4; d_call: -; clone_size: -; cdr3_nt: TGTGCCAGCAGCCAACATCTTCAGGGAGAAGCTTTCTTT; cdr3_aa: CASSQHLQGEAFF
j_call: TRBJ2-2; v_call: TRBV14; d_call: TRBD2; clone_size: -; cdr3_nt: TGTGCCAGCAGCCAAGATTTGCTAGCGGGAGCCGGGGAGCTGTTTTTT; cdr3_aa: CASSQDLLAGAGELFF
j_call: TRBJ2-5; v_call: TRBV14; d_call: -; clone_size: -; cdr3_nt: TGTGCCAGCAGCCAACGGGAGACCCAGTACTTC; cdr3_aa: CASSQRETQYF
j_call: TRBJ2-5; v_call: TRBV7-8; d_call: -; clone_size: -; cdr3_nt: TGTGCCAGCAGCTTAGCGCGCGGGACGATAGGAGAGACCCAGTACTTC; cdr3_aa: CASSLARGTIGETQYF
j_call: TRBJ1-1; v_call: TRBV2; d_call: -; clone_size: -; cdr3_nt: TGTGCCAGCAGTGAAGGTCGACATGGGGGGAAAGCTTTCTTT; cdr3_aa: CASSEGRHGGKAFF
j_call: TRBJ2-2; v_call: TRBV18; d_call: -; clone_size: once; cdr3_nt: TGTGCCAGCTCACCAAGTCTTGCAGGACCGAACACCGGGGAGCTGTTTTTT; cdr3_aa: CASSPSLAGPNTGELFF
j_call: TRBJ1-4; v_call: TRBV5-1; d_call: -; clone_size: -; cdr3_nt: TGCGCCAGCAGCTTACGGACCGATGAAAAACTGTTTTTT; cdr3_aa: CASSLRTDEKLFF
j_call: TRBJ2-5; v_call: TRBV9; d_call: TRBD1; clone_size: -; cdr3_nt: TGTGCCAGCAGCCAGGCCGGGACAGGGGAGGAGACCCAGTACTTC; cdr3_aa: CASSQAGTGEETQYF
j_call: TRBJ2-2; v_call: TRBV5-8; d_call: TRBD1; clone_size: -; cdr3_nt: TGTGCCAGCAGCCCGGACAGGGCGAACACCGGGGAGCTGTTTTTT; cdr3_aa: CASSPDRANTGELFF
j_call: TRBJ1-2; v_call: TRBV5-5; d_call: -; clone_size: few; cdr3_nt: TGTGCCAGCAGCAAAGACACAGGGACGTACTATGGCTACACCTTC; cdr3_aa: CASSKDTGTYYGYTF
j_call: TRBJ1-2; v_call: TRBV19; d_call: TRBD1; clone_size: -; cdr3_nt: TGTGCCAGTAGTGAGGGACAGGGGGCAGGCACCTTC; cdr3_aa: CASSEGQGAGTF
j_call: TRBJ1-2; v_call: TRBV24-1; d_call: -; clone_size: few; cdr3_nt: TGTGCCACCAGTGATTCACTGACATTTGGCTACACCTTC; cdr3_aa: CATSDSLTFGYTF
j_call: TRBJ2-7; v_call: TRBV9; d_call: TRBD2; clone_size: few; cdr3_nt: TGTGCCAGCAGCGCACTAGCGGCCGCCTCCTACGAGCAGTACTTC; cdr3_aa: CASSALAAASYEQYF
j_call: TRBJ2-2; v_call: TRBV9; d_call: -; clone_size: -; cdr3_nt: TGTGCCAGCAGCGTAGCACTCCCCGGGAGTGGCGGGGAGCTGTTTTTT; cdr3_aa: CASSVALPGSGGELFF
j_call: TRBJ2-7; v_call: TRBV6-5; d_call: -; clone_size: -; cdr3_nt: TGTGCCAGCAGTTACTCCGCAGGGAAAGGTTACGAGCAGTACTTC; cdr3_aa: CASSYSAGKGYEQYF
j_call: TRBJ2-5; v_call: TRBV30; d_call: -; clone_size: -; cdr3_nt: TGTGCCTGGAGTGGAGGCCTCCAAGAGACCCAGTACTTC; cdr3_aa: CAWSGGLQETQYF
j_call: TRBJ2-3; v_call: TRBV29-1; d_call: -; clone_size: -; cdr3_nt: TGCAGCGTACGGGGGCCGAGTAGGGATACGCAGTATTTT; cdr3_aa: CSVRGPSRDTQYF
j_call: TRBJ1-2; v_call: TRBV19; d_call: -; clone_size: -; cdr3_nt: TGTGCCAGTAGCCGGGGGGGGGCGGCCTATGGCTACACCTTC; cdr3_aa: CASSRGGAAYGYTF
j_call: TRBJ2-1; v_call: TRBV27; d_call: TRBD2; clone_size: -; cdr3_nt: TGTGCCAGCAGTCCCACTGGACTAGCGGTGTTTGGGCAGTTCTTC; cdr3_aa: CASSPTGLAVFGQFF
j_call: TRBJ1-2; v_call: TRBV5-4; d_call: -; clone_size: -; cdr3_nt: TGTGCCAGCAGCAACCGGGACGGGGGAAGGGGCGCGGGCTACACCTTC; cdr3_aa: CASSNRDGGRGAGYTF
j_call: TRBJ2-7; v_call: TRBV5-1; d_call: -; clone_size: -; cdr3_nt: TGCGCCAGCAGCTTGGAGGTCAGTACGCAGCAGTACTTC; cdr3_aa: CASSLEVSTQQYF
j_call: TRBJ2-1; v_call: TRBV11-2; d_call: TRBD2; clone_size: -; cdr3_nt: TGTGCCAGCAGCTTGTTGGCTAGCGGGAGCAATGAGCAGTTCTTC; cdr3_aa: CASSLLASGSNEQFF
j_call: TRBJ1-2; v_call: TRBV27; d_call: TRBD1; clone_size: once; cdr3_nt: TGTGCCAGCAGTTTATGGGACAGGGGCGCGGGCTACACCTTC; cdr3_aa: CASSLWDRGAGYTF
j_call: TRBJ1-6; v_call: TRBV7-2; d_call: -; clone_size: -; cdr3_nt: TGTGCCAGCAGCCAAGAGAGGGTCAGAAATTCACCCCTCCACTTT; cdr3_aa: CASSQERVRNSPLHF
j_call: TRBJ2-2; v_call: TRBV30; d_call: -; clone_size: -; cdr3_nt: TGTGCCTGGAGTTTACTAGCTGGCGGGGAGCTGTTTTTT; cdr3_aa: CAWSLLAGGELFF
j_call: TRBJ2-2; v_call: TRBV10-3; d_call: TRBD1; clone_size: -; cdr3_nt: TGTGCCATCAGCGCAACCGGGACAGGGAACACCGGGGAGCTGTTTTTT; cdr3_aa: CAISATGTGNTGELFF
j_call: TRBJ2-1; v_call: TRBV5-1; d_call: TRBD2; clone_size: once; cdr3_nt: TGCGCCAGCAGCTTGGGTTTAGCGGGAGAATTTAATGAGCAGTTCTTC; cdr3_aa: CASSLGLAGEFNEQFF
j_call: TRBJ2-5; v_call: TRBV5-1; d_call: -; clone_size: -; cdr3_nt: TGCGCCAGCAGCTTGGGACGACTAAGGCCCCAAGAGACCCAGTACTTC; cdr3_aa: CASSLGRLRPQETQYF
j_call: TRBJ2-7; v_call: TRBV5-4; d_call: TRBD1; clone_size: -; cdr3_nt: TGTGCCAGCAGCTCGGGACAGCCAGGGAGCGAGCAGTACTTC; cdr3_aa: CASSSGQPGSEQYF
j_call: TRBJ1-5; v_call: TRBV18; d_call: -; clone_size: -; cdr3_nt: TGTGCCAGCTCACTCACGTCTCCCAGGGGAGGCAATCAGCCCCAGCATTTT; cdr3_aa: CASSLTSPRGGNQPQHF
j_call: TRBJ2-7; v_call: TRBV15; d_call: TRBD2; clone_size: -; cdr3_nt: TGTGCCACCAGCAGGGGACTAGCGGGAGGAGCCTACGAGCAGTACTTC; cdr3_aa: CATSRGLAGGAYEQYF
j_call: TRBJ1-3; v_call: TRBV10-3; d_call: -; clone_size: -; cdr3_nt: TGTGCCATCAGTGAGGCAGGTACCACTACCATATATTTT; cdr3_aa: CAISEAGTTTIYF
j_call: TRBJ1-3; v_call: TRBV29-1; d_call: -; clone_size: -; cdr3_nt: TGCAGCGTTGGGGAATCGTCTGGAAACACCATATATTTT; cdr3_aa: CSVGESSGNTIYF